Listed below are T cell receptor beta chains from one sample, sequenced in a study of naive and memory T cell subsets. TCRdb fed the UMI-ligation and nested PCR reads into MiXCR, producing one record per CDR3 protein. In the table there are roughly 18,000 distinct CDR3 sequences, about a tenth of which are singletons. Sequencing used skin, obtained from a tuberculin skin test site. These receptors came from an adult in good health. CDR3s include the opening cysteine and the closing phenylalanine or tryptophan. D genes are given only for firm matches. Clone size is stated in some rows and not others, as once, few, many or a class when expanded.

J: TRBJ2-3
V: TRBV11-2
D: .
size: .
length: 16
DNA: TGTGCCAGCAGCTTATTACCCCTCCAATTCACAGATACGCAGTATTTT
CDR3: CASSLLPLQFTDTQYF

J: TRBJ1-4
V: TRBV7-2
D: .
size: many
length: 17
DNA: TGTGCCAGCAGCTTAAGGGCAGGTCACGGAACTAATGAAAAACTGTTTTTT
CDR3: CASSLRAGHGTNEKLFF

J: TRBJ2-7
V: TRBV2
D: .
size: many
length: 14
DNA: TGTGCCAGCCTTGAGGTAGGGGGTGACTACGAGCAGTACTTC
CDR3: CASLEVGGDYEQYF

J: TRBJ1-5
V: TRBV19
D: .
size: .
length: 15
DNA: TGTGCCAGTAGTATATTTGGGTCAGGGATTCAGCCCCAGCATTTT
CDR3: CASSIFGSGIQPQHF

J: TRBJ2-2
V: TRBV6-2/TRBV6-3
D: .
size: many
length: 13
DNA: TGTGCCAGCAGTTACGTAGGCACCGGGGAGCTGTTTTTT
CDR3: CASSYVGTGELFF

J: TRBJ2-5
V: TRBV5-4
D: .
size: .
length: 15
DNA: TGTGCCAGCAGCTATGACGGGACAATTAAAGAGACCCAGTACTTC
CDR3: CASSYDGTIKETQYF

J: TRBJ2-1
V: TRBV29-1
D: .
size: many
length: 12
DNA: TGCAGCGTTGACCTGGGCCAAGTTGAGCAGTTCTTC
CDR3: CSVDLGQVEQFF

J: TRBJ1-5
V: TRBV4-2
D: .
size: medium-sized
length: 15
DNA: TGTGCCAGCAGCCAAGATTGGCAGGGCGGGCAGCCCCAGCATTTT
CDR3: CASSQDWQGGQPQHF

J: TRBJ2-3
V: TRBV12-5
D: .
size: many
length: 16
DNA: TGTGCTAGTGGTTCACCCAAGAGGGAGGACACAGATACGCAGTATTTT
CDR3: CASGSPKREDTDTQYF

J: TRBJ2-7
V: TRBV29-1
D: .
size: medium-sized
length: 12
DNA: TGCAGCGTTGCGGAGTCAGCCTACGAGCAGTACTTC
CDR3: CSVAESAYEQYF

J: TRBJ2-7
V: TRBV27
D: .
size: .
length: 14
DNA: TGTGCCAGCAGTTTATCTGCCGGGGCATACGAGCAGTACTTC
CDR3: CASSLSAGAYEQYF

J: TRBJ2-7
V: TRBV2
D: TRBD1
size: once
length: 13
DNA: TGTGCCAGCAGTGGACAGGGGTTGAACGAGCAGTACTTC
CDR3: CASSGQGLNEQYF

J: TRBJ1-5
V: TRBV2
D: .
size: many
length: 15
DNA: TGTGCCAGCACGGCCTTGGCGGGGGGCAATCAGCCCCAGCATTTT
CDR3: CASTALAGGNQPQHF

J: TRBJ2-1
V: TRBV7-8
D: .
size: .
length: 14
DNA: TGTGCCAGCCACCGGGTTCCCGGGGACAATGAGCAGTTCTTC
CDR3: CASHRVPGDNEQFF

J: TRBJ2-3
V: TRBV20-1
D: .
size: many
length: 13
DNA: TGCAGTGCTAGAGGACAGGGCACAGATACGCAGTATTTT
CDR3: CSARGQGTDTQYF

J: TRBJ2-1
V: TRBV9
D: TRBD1
size: few
length: 16
DNA: TGTGCCAGCAGCGTAGCGAGGGGACAGGGGATTACGGAGCAGTTCTTC
CDR3: CASSVARGQGITEQFF

J: TRBJ1-5
V: TRBV19
D: .
size: .
length: 15
DNA: TGTGCCAGTAGCGGGACACACAATAGCAATCAGCCCCAGCATTTT
CDR3: CASSGTHNSNQPQHF

J: TRBJ2-1
V: TRBV7-6
D: .
size: many
length: 15
DNA: TGTGCCAGCAGCTTACAGGGGGGCCGGAACAATGAGCAGTTCTTC
CDR3: CASSLQGGRNNEQFF

J: TRBJ2-1
V: TRBV4-2
D: TRBD1
size: medium-sized
length: 19
DNA: TGTGCCAGCAGCCAAGGCGAGCCTGACAGGGCGATAACCACCGGTGAGCAGTTCTTC
CDR3: CASSQGEPDRAITTGEQFF

J: TRBJ2-7
V: TRBV6-6
D: .
size: .
length: 11
DNA: TGTGCCAGCAGCCCAACCCTCGAGCAGTACTTC
CDR3: CASSPTLEQYF